What follows are 14 T cell receptor beta chains derived from one specimen sequenced in a study of blood T cell repertoires in COVID-19. Sequencing used immunoSEQ multiplex PCR; TCRdb keeps in-frame clones, though not all of them. The sample has fewer than 60,000 clones; around 80% are singletons. What was sequenced was peripheral blood. The receptors come from a man aged 70 or older with acute or convalescent COVID-19.

The chain couples TRBV11-2 to TRBJ2-7; tentatively, D is TRBD2 (7 bases). CDR3 length: 17 amino acids. V lost 1 base and J 1 base, leaving 17 bases between the germline ends. The V gene's germline CDR1 is SGHAT and CDR2 FQNNGV. For the CDR3, the DNA is TGTGCCAGCAGCTTAGGGCCGGGGGGCCCCGGGTCCTACGAGCAGTACTTC. Translation gives CASSLGPGGPGSYEQYF.

The rearrangement joins TRBV5-1 to TRBJ2-1, with 9 bases fitting TRBD1. Per the germline V gene, CDR1 is SGHRS and CDR2 is YFSETQ. Trimming at V came to 4 bases and at J to 8 bases, leaving 13 bases not matched to a gene. The CDR3 runs to 16 residues. The CDR3 nucleotides read TGCGCCAGCAGCAAACTGCCGGGACAGGGTCGAGATGAGCAGTTCTTC. It specifies CASSKLPGQGRDEQFF. The full variable domain, rest sourced from reference TRBV5-1 and TRBJ2-1, is KAGVTQTPRYLIKTRGQQVTLSCSPISGHRSVSWYQQTPGQGLQFLFEYFSETQRNKGNFPGRFSGRQFSNSRSEMNVSTLELGDSALYLCASSKLPGQGRDEQFFGPGTRLTVL.

This chain uses TRBV5-1 with TRBJ2-2, with no clear D. Germline loops: CDR1 SGHRS, CDR2 YFSETQ. This CDR3 has 16 residues. Trimming removed 2 bases at V and 0 bases at J, with 11 bases between. DNA for the CDR3: TGCGCCAGCAGCTTTAGTCAGGCGTCGAACACCGGGGAGCTGTTTTTT. Translating it yields CASSFSQASNTGELFF.

This chain joins TRBV5-1 and TRBJ2-6; 7 positions match TRBD2. Germline V gene lookup returns CDR1 SGHRS and CDR2 YFSETQ. The CDR3 loop spans 18 amino acids. J was trimmed by 0 bases and V by 0 bases; bases with no gene match: 6. CDR3 sequence reads: CASSLVGGGYSGANVLTF. The CDR3 nucleotides read TGCGCCAGCAGCTTGGTTGGCGGGGGATACTCTGGGGCCAACGTCCTGACTTTC.

This clone has just one count. The CDR3 is CASSLGLWRDTGELFF. The CDR3 bases are TGTGCCAGCAGCTTAGGTCTTTGGAGGGACACCGGGGAGCTGTTTTTT. The gene calls are TRBV11-1 and TRBJ2-2; TRBD2 might be the D (6 bases). Between the trimmed V and J ends, which lost 1 base and 3 bases, there was a span of 12 bases. CDR1 is SGHAT, CDR2 FQDESV, per germline (reference sequence). This CDR3 spans 16 amino acids.

V gene TRBV12-3 or TRBV12-4 combines with J gene TRBJ1-1, with D unresolved. The germline V and J ends were trimmed by 3 bases and 1 base, with 3 bases remaining between them. The CDR3 spans 12 residues. The DNA for the CDR3 is TGTGCCAGCAGTTTCCGGAACACTGAAGCTTTCTTT. This sequence encodes CASSFRNTEAFF.

This clone occurred once. The V gene is TRBV5-1, the J gene TRBJ2-2; a possible D gene is TRBD1 (6 bases). CDR3 length equals 15 residues. Trimming stripped 3 bases from V and 1 base from J, with 10 bases between. Germline values: CDR1 SGHRS, CDR2 YFSETQ. The CDR3 is CASSSTGLNTGELFF. CDR3 DNA sequence: TGCGCCAGCAGCTCGACAGGTTTGAACACCGGGGAGCTGTTTTTT.

This sequence joins TRBV5-1 and TRBJ2-5; 8 bases fit TRBD2. Germline assignment: CDR1 SGHRS and CDR2 YFSETQ. V was pared by 9 bases and J by 2 bases, with 12 bases of the junction left unmatched. The CDR3 contains 15 residues. CDR3 amino acids: CATGSTGGGQETQYF. The CDR3 nucleotides read TGCGCCACCGGCTCCACAGGCGGGGGGCAAGAGACCCAGTACTTC. Together with reference TRBV5-1 and TRBJ2-5, the CDR3 gives the full variable domain: KAGVTQTPRYLIKTRGQQVTLSCSPISGHRSVSWYQQTPGQGLQFLFEYFSETQRNKGNFPGRFSGRQFSNSRSEMNVSTLELGDSALYLCATGSTGGGQETQYFGPGTRLLVL.

The genes are TRBV11-3 and TRBJ1-2; D is possibly TRBD1 (5 bases). Trimming cost V 0 bases and J 2 bases, with 19 bases left between them. The germline gives CDR1 SGHNT, CDR2 YENEEA. The CDR3 contains 18 residues. The CDR3 region is CASSLDQGGSSVNYGYTF. The CDR3, as DNA: TGTGCCAGCAGCTTAGATCAGGGAGGGTCATCAGTGAACTATGGCTACACCTTC.

This rearrangement joins TRBV28 to TRBJ1-3, with a weak D call TRBD1 (5 bases). Trimming cost V 6 bases and J 3 bases, with 12 bases left between them. The CDR3 runs to 14 residues. CDR1 MDHEN and CDR2 SYDVKM come from the germline V gene. CDR3 sequence: CASRGQGNGNTIYF. In DNA, the CDR3 is TGTGCCAGCAGGGGGCAGGGAAATGGAAACACCATATATTTT. The whole variable domain, filled in from reference TRBV28 and TRBJ1-3, reads DVKVTQSSRYLVKRTGEKVFLECVQDMDHENMFWYRQDPGLGLRLIYFSYDVKMKEKGDIPEGYSVSREKKERFSLILESASTNQTSMYLCASRGQGNGNTIYFGEGSWLTVV.

The chain carries TRBV6-5 and TRBJ1-2; D might be TRBD1 (5 bases). The germline gives CDR1 MNHEY, CDR2 SVGAGI. V lost 10 bases and J lost 2, with 20 bases in between. CDR3 size: 15 residues. CDR3 amino acids: CATYPRGVLNYGYTF. CDR3 DNA sequence: TGTGCCACCTACCCCCGGGGGGTGTTGAACTATGGCTACACCTTC.

This rearrangement joins TRBV5-1 to TRBJ1-5; the D is unclear. CDR1 is SGHRS and CDR2 is YFSETQ in the germline V gene. This CDR3 has 14 amino acids. V gave up 0 bases and J gave up 0 bases, with 4 bases separating them. CDR3: CASSLDGSNQPQHF. The CDR3 bases are TGCGCCAGCAGCTTGGACGGTAGCAATCAGCCCCAGCATTTT.

The sample holds a few counts of this clone. The chain uses TRBV20-1 and TRBJ1-1, with TRBD1 as a possible D gene (6 bases). CDR3 length equals 11 residues. Deletions cut 6 bases from V and 8 bases from J, with 13 bases between. CDR1 is DFQATT and CDR2 is SNEGSKA in the germline V gene (reference sequence). The CDR3 region has the DNA TGCAGTGCCAGGACAGCAGAAGAAGCTTTCTTT. It yields the protein CSARTAEEAFF.

This sequence joins TRBV5-4 and TRBJ2-2, with TRBD1 matching 7 bases. V was clipped by 5 bases and J by 4 bases; unmatched bases: 14. This CDR3 spans 17 amino acids. In germline, CDR1 is SGHNT, CDR2 YYREEE (reference sequence). CDR3: CASSPRIGQGVTGELFF. The CDR3 DNA reads TGTGCCAGCAGTCCGAGGATAGGGCAGGGGGTCACCGGGGAGCTGTTTTTT.